Presented here are 7 T cell receptor beta chains from one specimen sequenced in a study of tumor-infiltrating lymphocytes in localized non-small cell lung cancer. Using immunoSEQ multiplex PCR, the repertoire was profiled, and TCRdb retains in-frame clones only, with some absent. The data show around 10,000 clones, 60% seen once. What was sequenced was uninvolved lung tissue not adjacent to the tumor. The receptors originated from a human donor with non-small cell lung cancer.

This clone was observed a single time. The chain employs TRBV5-4 and TRBJ2-1; TRBD2 agrees at 8 bases. The CDR3 contains 14 residues. V trimming: 3 bases; J trimming: 8 bases; junction bases outside the gene matches: 7. Germline V gene lookup returns CDR1 SGHNT and CDR2 YYREEE (reference sequence). The CDR3 nucleotides are TGTGCCAGCAGCTCCGGGACTAGGGTCTATGAGCAGTTCTTC. Its translation is CASSSGTRVYEQFF. Drawing the rest from reference TRBV5-4 and TRBJ2-1, the complete variable domain is ETGVTQSPTHLIKTRGQQVTLRCSSQSGHNTVSWYQQALGQGPQFIFQYYREEENGRGNFPPRFSGLQFPNYSSELNVNALELDDSALYLCASSSGTRVYEQFFGPGTRLTVL.

The chain recombines TRBV4-1 with TRBJ2-1; D might be TRBD1 (5 bases). The V end was cut by 0 bases, the J end by 6 bases, with 12 bases between. The germline V gene encodes CDR1 MGHRA and CDR2 YSYEKL. This CDR3 has 15 amino acids. The CDR3 reads CASSQDQGSLNEQFF. DNA for the CDR3: TGCGCCAGCAGCCAAGACCAGGGCAGCCTCAATGAGCAGTTCTTC.

The chain couples TRBV7-2 to TRBJ1-1, with a tentative D call TRBD1 (5 bases). V lost 5 bases to trimming and J lost 0 bases, with 10 bases between them. Germline V gives CDR1 SGHTA, CDR2 FQGNSA. The CDR3 is made up of 14 amino acids. CDR3 coding DNA: TGTGCCAGCAGCCTTGGACAAATGAACACTGAAGCTTTCTTT. Protein: CASSLGQMNTEAFF.

This clone appeared a few times. The rearrangement links TRBV5-1 to TRBJ1-5; 9 nucleotides align to TRBD1. Germline assignment: CDR1 SGHRS and CDR2 YFSETQ. With V trimmed by 4 bases and J by 9 bases, 8 bases remained unmatched. The CDR3 runs 14 residues. The CDR3 protein is CASSTTGGERPQHF. The CDR3 DNA reads TGCGCCAGCAGCACGACAGGGGGAGAACGGCCCCAGCATTTT.

This chain links TRBV6-5 with TRBJ2-7; D is possibly TRBD1 or TRBD2 (5 bases each). V lost 6 bases to trimming and J lost 3 bases, with 12 bases between them. The germline gives CDR1 MNHEY, CDR2 SVGAGI. CDR3 length: 13 residues. The CDR3 loop reads CASSSGPRYEQYF. CDR3 DNA: TGTGCCAGCAGCTCGGGACCCCGCTACGAGCAGTACTTC.

CDR3 residues: CASSQGPVNNEQFF. DNA of the CDR3: TGTGCCAGCAGCCAAGGACCGGTGAACAATGAGCAGTTCTTC. The V call is TRBV4-2, the J call TRBJ2-1; D not certain. This CDR3 region has 14 residues. The germline V and J ends were trimmed by 1 base and 5 bases, with 9 bases remaining between them. Per the germline V gene, CDR1 is LGHNA and CDR2 is YNFKEQ.

The chain is built from TRBV5-1 and TRBJ2-5, with D tentatively TRBD1 or TRBD2 (7 bases each). V was cut by 5 bases and J by 4 bases, with 21 bases left in between. The germline V gene has CDR1 SGHRS and CDR2 YFSETQ. This CDR3 region has 16 residues. CDR3 in amino acids: CASRVIEGGGGETQYF. The CDR3 bases are TGCGCCAGCAGAGTTATTGAAGGGGGCGGGGGAGAGACCCAGTACTTC.